This TCR beta chain derives from a study of CD8 T cells in ankylosing spondylitis (dated by TCRdb to about 2017). About the full investigation: To find TCR variants linked to disease, the study profiled T cell receptor beta repertoires in ankylosing spondylitis patients and healthy donors. Peripheral blood was sampled, and synovial fluid was also collected from ankylosing spondylitis patients. The whole study cohort included some 100 healthy donors and over 20 ankylosing spondylitis patients.

The CDR3 holds 15 amino acids from the cysteine to the phenylalanine. The read is trimmed to its CDR3 DNA, 45 bases read in frame from base 1. The germline V gene sets CDR1 to SGHRS and CDR2 to YFSETQ. V was cut back by 2 bases and J by 3 bases, leaving a gap of 11 bases between them. Sequencing instrument: Illumina HiSeq 2500. Quantitative 5'-RACE with molecular barcodes was used to prepare TCR beta libraries. Per the source publication's procedure: A new computational method based on a probabilistic model of VDJ rearrangement was used to identify disease-linked TCR variants. The raw public reads went through TCRdb reprocessing: fastp at Q25, MiXCR clone calling, in-frame beta chains kept. Rows with a matching CDR3 protein are joined into one entry that keeps the most common DNA and genes. TCRdb's processing, not the authors', yielded these V and J calls. Recorded for this sample are 85,000 to 100,000 distinct CDR3 sequences; about 9.1% of them occurred a single time. 4.5% to 5.5% of the sample lies in the top ten.

There are many counts of this clonotype. Its target antigen remains unknown. Base qualities are not recorded, but no much larger clone differs from it by a single base. Beyond this particular receptor, the publication reports: Significant enrichment of the disease-linked clones was reported in matched synovial fluid samples from ankylosing spondylitis patients. A CD8+ phenotype was shown by the disease-linked clones, which were found at relatively low frequencies in peripheral blood. Blood from ankylosing spondylitis patients appeared to be characterized by a TCR beta motif composed of under 10 highly homologous amino acid variants. Some TCR beta motif variants had previously been reported in synovial fluid and blood of reactive arthritis patients, which suggested common disease-initiation mechanisms.

The material sequenced was blood, either unsorted or a sorted T cell fraction (not recorded which). The source of this sequence is a male donor with ankylosing spondylitis or in good health (not recorded which). In this chain, TRBV5-1 is recombined with TRBJ2-2, with no confident D gene call. The DNA sequence reads TGCGCCAGCAGCTTAGACCCCTCGGACACCGGGGAGCTGTTTTTT. It translates to CASSLDPSDTGELFF.